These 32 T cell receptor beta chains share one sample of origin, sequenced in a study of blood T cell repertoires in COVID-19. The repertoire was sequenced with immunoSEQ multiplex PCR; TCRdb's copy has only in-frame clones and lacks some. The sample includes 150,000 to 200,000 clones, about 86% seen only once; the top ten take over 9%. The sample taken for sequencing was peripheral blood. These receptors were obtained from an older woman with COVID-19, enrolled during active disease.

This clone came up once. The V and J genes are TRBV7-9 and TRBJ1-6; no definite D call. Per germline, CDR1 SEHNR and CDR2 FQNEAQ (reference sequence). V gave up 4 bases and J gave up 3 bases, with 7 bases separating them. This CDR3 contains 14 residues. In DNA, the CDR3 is TGTGCCAGCAGCTACCGGGGCTATAATTCACCCCTCCACTTT. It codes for CASSYRGYNSPLHF. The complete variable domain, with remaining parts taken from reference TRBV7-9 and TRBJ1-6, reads DTGVSQNPRHKITKRGQNVTFRCDPISEHNRLYWYRQTLGQGPEFLTYFQNEAQLEKSRLLSDRFSAERPKGSFSTLEIQRTEQGDSAMYLCASSYRGYNSPLHFGNGTRLTVT.

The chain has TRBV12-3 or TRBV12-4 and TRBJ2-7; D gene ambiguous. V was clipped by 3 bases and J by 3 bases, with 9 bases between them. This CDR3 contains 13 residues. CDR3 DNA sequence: TGTGCCAGCAGTTTTATCAGGAACTACGAGCAGTACTTC. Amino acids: CASSFIRNYEQYF.

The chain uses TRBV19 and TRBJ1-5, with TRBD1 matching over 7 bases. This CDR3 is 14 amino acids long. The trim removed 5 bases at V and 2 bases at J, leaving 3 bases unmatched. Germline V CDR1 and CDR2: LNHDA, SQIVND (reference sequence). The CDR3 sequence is CASSATGGNQPQHF. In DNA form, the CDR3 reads TGTGCCAGTAGTGCCACAGGGGGCAATCAGCCCCAGCATTTT.

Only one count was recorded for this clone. The CDR3 loop reads CASSSRKRDNEQFF. CDR3 bases: TGTGCCAGCAGTTCGAGAAAGAGGGACAATGAGCAGTTCTTC. The chain recombines TRBV28 with TRBJ2-1; D might be TRBD2 (5 bases). Trimming pared 4 bases from V and 5 bases from J, leaving 12 bases between. CDR1 MDHEN and CDR2 SYDVKM come from the germline V gene. The CDR3 is made up of 14 amino acids.

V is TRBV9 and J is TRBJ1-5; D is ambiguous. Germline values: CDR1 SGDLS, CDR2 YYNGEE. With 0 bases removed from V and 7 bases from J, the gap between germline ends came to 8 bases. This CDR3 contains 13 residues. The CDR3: CASSVGSYQPQHF. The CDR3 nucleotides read TGTGCCAGCAGCGTAGGTAGCTACCAGCCCCAGCATTTT.

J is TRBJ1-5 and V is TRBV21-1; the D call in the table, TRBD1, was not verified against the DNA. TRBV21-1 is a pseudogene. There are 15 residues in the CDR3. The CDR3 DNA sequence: TGTGCCAGCCAGGGTAGATCGGGCAACAATCAGCCCCAGCATTTT. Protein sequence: CASQGRSGNNQPQHF.

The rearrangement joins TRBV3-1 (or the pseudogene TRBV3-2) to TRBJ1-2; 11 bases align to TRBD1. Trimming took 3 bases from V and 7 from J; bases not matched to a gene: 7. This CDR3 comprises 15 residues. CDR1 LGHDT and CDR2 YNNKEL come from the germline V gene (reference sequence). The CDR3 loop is CASSHTGQGAFGYTF. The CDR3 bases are TGTGCCAGCAGCCACACTGGACAGGGGGCTTTTGGCTACACCTTC.

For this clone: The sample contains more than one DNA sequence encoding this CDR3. The CDR3 DNA follows: TGCAGCGCTCAGAACACTGAAGCTTTCTTT. The encoded protein is CSAQNTEAFF. This chain links TRBV29-1 with TRBJ1-1; no clear D gene. This CDR3 comprises 10 residues. V was clipped by 7 bases and J by 1 base, with 4 bases between them. Per the germline V gene, CDR1 is SQVTM and CDR2 is ANQGSEA.

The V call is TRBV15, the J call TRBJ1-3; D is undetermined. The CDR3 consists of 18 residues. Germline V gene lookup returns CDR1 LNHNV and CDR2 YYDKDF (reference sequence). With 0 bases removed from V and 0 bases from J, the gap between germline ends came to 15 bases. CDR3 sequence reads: CATSREGGKALSGNTIYF. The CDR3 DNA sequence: TGTGCCACCAGCAGAGAGGGTGGAAAAGCGCTCTCTGGAAACACCATATATTTT.

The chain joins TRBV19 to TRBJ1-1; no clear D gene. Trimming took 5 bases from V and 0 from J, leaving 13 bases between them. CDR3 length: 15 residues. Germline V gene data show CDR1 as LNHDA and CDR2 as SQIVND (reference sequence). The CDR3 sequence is CASSPRLMLNTEAFF. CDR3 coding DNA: TGTGCCAGTAGTCCTCGACTGATGTTGAACACTGAAGCTTTCTTT.

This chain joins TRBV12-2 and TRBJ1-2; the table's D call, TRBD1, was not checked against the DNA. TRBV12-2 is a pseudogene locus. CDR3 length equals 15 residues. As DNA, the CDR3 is TGTGCAAGTCGCTTAGACGGGACAGGGCACTATGGCTACACCTTC. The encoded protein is CASRLDGTGHYGYTF.

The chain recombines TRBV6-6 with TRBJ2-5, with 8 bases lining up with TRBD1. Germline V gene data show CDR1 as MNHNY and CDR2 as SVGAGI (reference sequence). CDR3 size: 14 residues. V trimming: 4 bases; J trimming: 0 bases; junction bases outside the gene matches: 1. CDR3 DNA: TGTGCCAGCAGTTGGACAGGGTACCAAGAGACCCAGTACTTC. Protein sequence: CASSWTGYQETQYF.

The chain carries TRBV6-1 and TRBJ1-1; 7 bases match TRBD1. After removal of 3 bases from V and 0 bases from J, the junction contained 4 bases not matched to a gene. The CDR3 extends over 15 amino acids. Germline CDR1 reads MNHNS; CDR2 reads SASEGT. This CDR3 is CASSDAGQMNTEAFF. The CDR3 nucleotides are TGTGCCAGCAGTGATGCGGGACAGATGAACACTGAAGCTTTCTTT.

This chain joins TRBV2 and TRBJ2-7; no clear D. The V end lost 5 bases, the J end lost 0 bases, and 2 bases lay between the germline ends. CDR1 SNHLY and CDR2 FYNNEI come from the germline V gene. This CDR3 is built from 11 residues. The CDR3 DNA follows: TGTGCCAGCAGTCTCTCCTACGAGCAGTACTTC. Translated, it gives CASSLSYEQYF.

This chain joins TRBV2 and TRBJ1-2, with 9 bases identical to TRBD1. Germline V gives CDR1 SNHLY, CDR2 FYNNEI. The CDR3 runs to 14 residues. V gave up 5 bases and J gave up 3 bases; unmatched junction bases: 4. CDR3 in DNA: TGTGCCAGCAGTACAGGGGGCGCCGACTATGGCTACACCTTC. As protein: CASSTGGADYGYTF.

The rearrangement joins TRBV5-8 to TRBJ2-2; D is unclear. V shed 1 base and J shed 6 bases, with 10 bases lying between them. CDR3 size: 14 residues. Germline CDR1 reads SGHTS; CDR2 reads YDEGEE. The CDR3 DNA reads TGTGCCAGCAGCTTGTATTATCCGTCCGGGGAGCTGTTTTTT. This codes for CASSLYYPSGELFF.

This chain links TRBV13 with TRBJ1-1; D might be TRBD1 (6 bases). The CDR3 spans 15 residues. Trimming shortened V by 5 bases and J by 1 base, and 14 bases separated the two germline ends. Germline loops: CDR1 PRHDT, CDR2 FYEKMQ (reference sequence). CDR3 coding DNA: TGTGCCAGCAGCGAAATAACCAGGGGGAACACTGAAGCTTTCTTT. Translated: CASSEITRGNTEAFF.

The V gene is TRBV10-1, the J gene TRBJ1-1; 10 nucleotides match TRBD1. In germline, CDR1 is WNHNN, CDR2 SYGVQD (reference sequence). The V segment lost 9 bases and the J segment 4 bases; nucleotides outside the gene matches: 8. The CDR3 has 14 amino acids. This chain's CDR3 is CASSRDRGGTEAFF. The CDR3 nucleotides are TGCGCCAGTAGTCGGGACAGGGGTGGCACTGAAGCTTTCTTT.

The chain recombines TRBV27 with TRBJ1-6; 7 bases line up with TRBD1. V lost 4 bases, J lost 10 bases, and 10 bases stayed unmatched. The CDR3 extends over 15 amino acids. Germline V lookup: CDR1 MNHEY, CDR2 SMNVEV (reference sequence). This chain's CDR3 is CASSYFAGTASPLHF. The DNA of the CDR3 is TGTGCCAGCAGTTACTTCGCCGGGACAGCGTCACCCCTCCACTTT.

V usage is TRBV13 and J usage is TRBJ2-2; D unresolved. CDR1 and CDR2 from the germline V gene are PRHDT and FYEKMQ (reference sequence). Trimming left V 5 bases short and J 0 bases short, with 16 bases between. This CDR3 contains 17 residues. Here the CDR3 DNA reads TGTGCCAGCAGCGCCGCCTACACGGGTGCGAACACCGGGGAGCTGTTTTTT. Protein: CASSAAYTGANTGELFF.

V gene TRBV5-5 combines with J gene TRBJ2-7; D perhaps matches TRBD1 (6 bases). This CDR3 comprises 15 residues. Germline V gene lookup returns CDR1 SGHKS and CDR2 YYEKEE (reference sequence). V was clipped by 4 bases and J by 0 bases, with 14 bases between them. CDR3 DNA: TGTGCCAGCAGCCCCACAGGGACGAGCTCCTACGAGCAGTACTTC. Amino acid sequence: CASSPTGTSSYEQYF. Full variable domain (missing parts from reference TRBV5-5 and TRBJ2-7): DAGVTQSPTHLIKTRGQQVTLRCSPISGHKSVSWYQQVLGQGPQFIFQYYEKEERGRGNFPDRFSARQFPNYSSELNVNALLLGDSALYLCASSPTGTSSYEQYFGPGTRLTVT.

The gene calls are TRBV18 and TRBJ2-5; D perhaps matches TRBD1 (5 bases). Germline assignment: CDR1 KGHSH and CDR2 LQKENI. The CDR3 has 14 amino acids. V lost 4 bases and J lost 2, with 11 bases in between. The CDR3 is CASSLGRVQETQYF. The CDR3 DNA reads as TGTGCCAGCTCACTCGGCAGGGTGCAAGAGACCCAGTACTTC.

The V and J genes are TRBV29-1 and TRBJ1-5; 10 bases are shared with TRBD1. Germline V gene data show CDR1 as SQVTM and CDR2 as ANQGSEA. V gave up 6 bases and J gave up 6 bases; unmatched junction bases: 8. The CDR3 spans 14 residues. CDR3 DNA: TGCAGCGTCGTAGACAGGGGGCTGGGTCAGCCCCAGCATTTT. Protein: CSVVDRGLGQPQHF.

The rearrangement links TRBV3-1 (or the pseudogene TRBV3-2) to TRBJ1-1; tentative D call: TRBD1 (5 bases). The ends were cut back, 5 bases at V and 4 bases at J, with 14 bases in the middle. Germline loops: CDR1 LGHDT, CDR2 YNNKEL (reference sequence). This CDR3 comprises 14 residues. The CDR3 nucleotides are TGTGCCAGCAGCTCGGGGCGGGGACGCACTGAAGCTTTCTTT. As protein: CASSSGRGRTEAFF.

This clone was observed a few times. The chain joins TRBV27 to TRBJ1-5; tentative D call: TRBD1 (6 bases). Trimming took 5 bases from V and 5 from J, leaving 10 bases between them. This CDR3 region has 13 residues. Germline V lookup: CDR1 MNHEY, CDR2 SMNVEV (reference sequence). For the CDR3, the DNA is TGTGCCAGCAGTAAGGGGGTGGATCAGCCCCAGCATTTT. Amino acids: CASSKGVDQPQHF.

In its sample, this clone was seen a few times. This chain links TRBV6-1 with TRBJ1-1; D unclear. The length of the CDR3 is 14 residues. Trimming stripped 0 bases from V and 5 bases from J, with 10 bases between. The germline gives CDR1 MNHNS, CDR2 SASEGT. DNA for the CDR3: TGTGCCAGCAGTGAAGCCCCACGGGGTACTGAAGCTTTCTTT. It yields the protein CASSEAPRGTEAFF.

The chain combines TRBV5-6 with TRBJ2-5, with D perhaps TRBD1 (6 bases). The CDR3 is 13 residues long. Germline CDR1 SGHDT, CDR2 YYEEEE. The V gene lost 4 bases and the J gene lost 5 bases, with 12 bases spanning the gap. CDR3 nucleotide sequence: TGTGCCAGCAGCCTTGACAGGCGGGAGACCCAGTACTTC. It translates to CASSLDRRETQYF.

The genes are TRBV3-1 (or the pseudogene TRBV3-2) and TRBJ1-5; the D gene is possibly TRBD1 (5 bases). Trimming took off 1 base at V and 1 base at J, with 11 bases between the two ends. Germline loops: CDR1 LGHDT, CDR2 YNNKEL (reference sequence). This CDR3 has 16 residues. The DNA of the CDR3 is TGTGCCAGCAGCCAAGCGGCCCGGGGGAGCAATCAGCCCCAGCATTTT. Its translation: CASSQAARGSNQPQHF.

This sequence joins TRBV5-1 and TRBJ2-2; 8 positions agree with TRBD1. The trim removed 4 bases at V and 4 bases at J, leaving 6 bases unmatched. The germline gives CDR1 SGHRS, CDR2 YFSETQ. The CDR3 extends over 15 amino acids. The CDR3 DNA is TGCGCCAGCAGCAGCCTGACAGGGGCCACCGGGGAGCTGTTTTTT. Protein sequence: CASSSLTGATGELFF.

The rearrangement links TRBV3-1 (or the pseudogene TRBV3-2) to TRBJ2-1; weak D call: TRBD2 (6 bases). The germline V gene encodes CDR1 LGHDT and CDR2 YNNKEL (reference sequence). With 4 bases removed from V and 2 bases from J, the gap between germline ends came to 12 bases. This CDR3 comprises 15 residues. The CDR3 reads CASSRSAGAYNEQFF. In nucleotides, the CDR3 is TGTGCCAGCAGCCGATCAGCGGGTGCCTACAATGAGCAGTTCTTC.

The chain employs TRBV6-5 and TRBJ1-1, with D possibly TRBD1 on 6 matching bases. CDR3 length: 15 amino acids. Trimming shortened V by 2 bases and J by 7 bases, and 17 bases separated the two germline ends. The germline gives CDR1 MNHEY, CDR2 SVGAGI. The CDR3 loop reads CASSYGGAGYDEAFF. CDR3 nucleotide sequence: TGTGCCAGCAGTTACGGGGGCGCGGGTTATGATGAAGCTTTCTTT.

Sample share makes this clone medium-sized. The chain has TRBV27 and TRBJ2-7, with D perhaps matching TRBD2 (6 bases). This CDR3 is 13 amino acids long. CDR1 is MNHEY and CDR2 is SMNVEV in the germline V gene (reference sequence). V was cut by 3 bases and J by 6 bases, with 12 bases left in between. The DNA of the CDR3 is TGTGCCAGCAGTTTTGGAGGGTCCCGCGAGCAGTACTTC. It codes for CASSFGGSREQYF.